These 30 T cell receptor beta chains originate from one sample sequenced in a study of blood T cell repertoires in COVID-19. Assay used: immunoSEQ multiplex PCR; TCRdb lists only in-frame clones, some missing. This sample carries around 120,000 clones, 85% to 90% of them seen once, and the ten largest clones take approximately 7.2%. Sequencing was performed on peripheral blood. These receptors were obtained from a man in his 70s who had recovered from COVID-19.

V usage is TRBV25-1 and J usage is TRBJ2-7; D perhaps matches TRBD2 (6 bases). Trimming removed 4 bases from V and 0 bases from J, with 16 bases in between. The germline V gene has CDR1 MGHDK and CDR2 SYGVNS. This CDR3 is 16 amino acids long. Here the CDR3 DNA reads TGTGCCAGCAGTGGGTGGAGGGGTGGGATCTCCTACGAGCAGTACTTC. This encodes CASSGWRGGISYEQYF.

The chain uses TRBV19 and TRBJ2-3; 9 bases map to TRBD2. Germline lookup yields CDR1 LNHDA and CDR2 SQIVND (reference sequence). The CDR3 spans 16 residues. V lost 7 bases to trimming and J lost 1 base; unmatched junction nucleotides: 9. The CDR3 region is CASTLGTSWGTDTQYF. The CDR3 DNA reads as TGTGCCAGTACCCTCGGGACTAGCTGGGGCACAGATACGCAGTATTTT.

The genes are TRBV28 and TRBJ1-4; D is undetermined. Germline-derived CDR1 and CDR2 are MDHEN and SYDVKM. The V end was cut by 5 bases, the J end by 7 bases, with 14 bases between. The CDR3 consists of 14 residues. CDR3 DNA sequence: TGTGCCAGCAGTGGGAGGTGGGGAATTGAAAAACTGTTTTTT. Residues: CASSGRWGIEKLFF.

The rearrangement joins TRBV9 to TRBJ2-3; 9 bases fit TRBD2. Germline V gene lookup returns CDR1 SGDLS and CDR2 YYNGEE. The CDR3 is 15 amino acids. V was clipped by 5 bases and J by 2 bases; unmatched bases: 6. CDR3 DNA sequence: TGTGCCAGCAGTCTAGCGGGATCTTACACAGATACGCAGTATTTT. Its translation: CASSLAGSYTDTQYF.

The chain uses TRBV7-8 and TRBJ2-1; the match to TRBD2 covers 9 bases. This CDR3 has 18 residues. Germline loops: CDR1 SGHVS, CDR2 FQNEAQ. Germline trimming cut 1 base from V and 0 bases from J; bases unmatched to any gene: 7. CDR3 sequence reads: CASSLDGGRVASYNEQFF. CDR3 nucleotide sequence: TGTGCCAGCAGCTTAGACGGCGGGAGGGTCGCCTCCTACAATGAGCAGTTCTTC.

The chain links TRBV7-8 to TRBJ2-7; 8 nucleotides match TRBD1. The ends lost 5 bases at V and 0 bases at J; junction bases unmatched: 3. This CDR3 region has 14 residues. Germline CDR1 SGHVS, CDR2 FQNEAQ. This CDR3 is CASSLGQASYEQYF. DNA of the CDR3: TGTGCCAGCAGCCTGGGACAGGCCTCCTACGAGCAGTACTTC.

The table lists this clone with a few counts. The chain joins TRBV10-1 to TRBJ2-5; possible D gene TRBD2, 5 bases. V lost 2 bases, J lost 7 bases, and 11 bases lay in between. Germline V CDR1 and CDR2: WNHNN, SYGVQD (reference sequence). The CDR3 covers 13 residues. The DNA of the CDR3 is TGCGCCAGCAGTGAGCTCCAAGAGGGGACCCAGTACTTC. Translated: CASSELQEGTQYF.

This clone was counted a single time. The J gene is TRBJ2-1, the V gene TRBV3-1 (or the pseudogene TRBV3-2); 10 nucleotides agree with TRBD1. Germline V lookup: CDR1 LGHDT, CDR2 YNNKEL (reference sequence). J lost 2 bases, V lost 4 bases, and 5 bases had no gene match. CDR3 length equals 16 residues. CDR3 loop: CASSRSGTGAYNEQFF. CDR3 DNA: TGTGCCAGCAGCCGATCCGGGACAGGGGCCTACAATGAGCAGTTCTTC.

The chain uses TRBV30 and TRBJ1-4; 7 nucleotides line up with TRBD1. V shed 4 bases and J 3 bases; nucleotides not matched to a gene: 8. CDR3 length: 15 amino acids. Germline lookup yields CDR1 GTSNPN and CDR2 SVGIG (reference sequence). The CDR3 here is CAWNGQESANEKLFF. In nucleotides, the CDR3 is TGTGCCTGGAACGGACAGGAGAGTGCTAATGAAAAACTGTTTTTT.

The rearrangement joins TRBV9 to TRBJ1-5; TRBD1 matches at 8 bases. V lost 0 bases to trimming and J lost 4 bases; unmatched junction nucleotides: 3. The CDR3 has 15 residues. CDR1 SGDLS and CDR2 YYNGEE come from the germline V gene. CDR3 nucleotide sequence: TGTGCCAGCAGCGTAGACGGACAGGGTAATCAGCCCCAGCATTTT. Residues: CASSVDGQGNQPQHF.

The genes are TRBV30 and TRBJ2-5; tentative D call: TRBD2 (5 bases). Germline CDR1 is GTSNPN and CDR2 is SVGIG (reference sequence). The CDR3 is made up of 13 amino acids. The V end was cut by 2 bases, the J end by 4 bases, with 11 bases between. The CDR3 loop is CAWSFGVRETQYF. DNA for the CDR3: TGTGCCTGGAGTTTCGGGGTTCGAGAGACCCAGTACTTC.

The rearrangement joins TRBV7-8 to TRBJ1-2; D possibly corresponds to TRBD1 (6 bases). The CDR3 totals 14 residues. The germline V and J ends were trimmed by 5 bases and 7 bases, with 17 bases remaining between them. Germline V gene sequence: CDR1 SGHVS, CDR2 FQNEAQ. The CDR3: CASSPRWGLVGYTF. The CDR3 bases are TGTGCCAGCAGCCCCCGGTGGGGGCTAGTTGGCTACACCTTC.

This clone was seen a few times. The chain couples TRBV5-1 to TRBJ1-2, with TRBD1 as a possible D gene (5 bases). This CDR3 region has 13 residues. The V and J ends lost 4 bases and 7 bases respectively, with 14 bases between them. The germline CDR1 and CDR2 sequences are SGHRS and YFSETQ. The CDR3 is CASSPGGEFGYTF. CDR3 coding DNA: TGCGCCAGCAGCCCTGGAGGGGAGTTTGGCTACACCTTC.

This clone was seen only once. This chain connects TRBV9 to TRBJ2-2; D not resolved. CDR1 and CDR2 from the germline V gene are SGDLS and YYNGEE. CDR3 size: 18 residues. V was pared by 0 bases and J by 2 bases, with 17 bases between. The CDR3 here is CASSVETLVVSNTGELFF. DNA for the CDR3: TGTGCCAGCAGCGTAGAAACCTTAGTGGTATCCAACACCGGGGAGCTGTTTTTT. Together with reference TRBV9 and TRBJ2-2, the CDR3 gives the full variable domain: DSGVTQTPKHLITATGQRVTLRCSPRSGDLSVYWYQQSLDQGLQFLIQYYNGEERAKGNILERFSAQQFPDLHSELNLSSLELGDSALYFCASSVETLVVSNTGELFFGEGSRLTVL.

The V call is TRBV9, the J call TRBJ2-1, with 8 nucleotides matching TRBD2. Germline V gives CDR1 SGDLS, CDR2 YYNGEE. This CDR3 comprises 16 residues. Trimming removed 4 bases from V and 9 bases from J; junction bases left unmatched: 15. CDR3 coding DNA: TGTGCCAGCAGCCCGGTTGAGGGGACTAGAGTGGGTGAGCAGTTCTTC. Protein product: CASSPVEGTRVGEQFF.

This chain connects TRBV7-8 to TRBJ2-2; 7 positions match TRBD1. Per the germline V gene, CDR1 is SGHVS and CDR2 is FQNEAQ. J gave up 4 bases and V 2 bases, and 10 bases lay outside the gene matches. The CDR3 sequence is 17 residues long. CDR3 sequence (DNA): TGTGCCAGCAGCTTAAGGGGGCGAAAGGGAGTCACCGGGGAGCTGTTTTTT. Translation: CASSLRGRKGVTGELFF.

This clone was recorded only once. The chain is built from TRBV10-3 and TRBJ1-3; 9 bases agree with TRBD1. CDR3 size: 17 residues. The trim removed 2 bases at V and 0 bases at J, leaving 5 bases unmatched. The germline V gene has CDR1 ENHRY and CDR2 SYGVKD. The CDR3 DNA reads TGTGCCATCAGTGAGAGACAGGGGGAAAACTCTGGAAACACCATATATTTT. Protein sequence: CAISERQGENSGNTIYF.

The chain couples TRBV5-1 to TRBJ1-4, with 12 bases identical to TRBD1. This CDR3 has 15 amino acids. J was trimmed by 8 bases and V by 3 bases; bases with no gene match: 5. CDR1 and CDR2 from the germline V gene are SGHRS and YFSETQ. CDR3 sequence (DNA): TGCGCCAGCAGCTCCCTCGGGACAGGGGGCGAAAAACTGTTTTTT. Protein sequence: CASSSLGTGGEKLFF.

This clone was detected many times. The sample holds other DNA sequences that translate to the same CDR3. The rearrangement uses TRBV5-4 and TRBJ2-5, with 8 bases identical to TRBD2. V lost 3 bases to trimming and J lost 2 bases; unmatched junction nucleotides: 0. Germline V lookup: CDR1 SGHNT, CDR2 YYREEE (reference sequence). The length of the CDR3 is 13 residues. The CDR3 nucleotides are TGTGCCAGCAGCTCGGGGGGGCAAGAGACCCAGTACTTC. Protein sequence: CASSSGGQETQYF.

The rearrangement links TRBV5-1 to TRBJ2-2; weak D call: TRBD1 (6 bases). CDR3 length: 14 residues. V dropped 2 bases and J dropped 3 bases, with 8 bases sitting between them. Looked up from germline, CDR1 is SGHRS and CDR2 is YFSETQ. CDR3 DNA sequence: TGCGCCAGCAGCTTAGCAGGGGACACCGGGGAGCTGTTTTTT. Its protein is CASSLAGDTGELFF.

The chain has TRBV6-6 and TRBJ1-5; D not resolved. Germline loops: CDR1 MNHNY, CDR2 SVGAGI (reference sequence). The CDR3 sequence is 11 residues long. V lost 2 bases to trimming and J lost 13 bases, with 9 bases between them. The DNA for the CDR3 is TGTGCCAGCAGTTACGATCAGACTCAGCATTTT. It codes for CASSYDQTQHF.

The V and J genes are TRBV7-2 and TRBJ1-1, with 7 bases that match TRBD1. Germline-derived CDR1 and CDR2 are SGHTA and FQGNSA. Unmatched junction bases numbered 4, after V lost 5 bases and J lost 1 base. CDR3 length: 14 amino acids. The CDR3: CASSGQVTNTEAFF. The CDR3, as DNA: TGTGCCAGCAGCGGACAGGTGACGAACACTGAAGCTTTCTTT.

The chain combines TRBV27 with TRBJ2-6; 11 positions match TRBD1. The CDR3 is 20 amino acids. Germline V gene sequence: CDR1 MNHEY, CDR2 SMNVEV (reference sequence). The ends lost 3 bases at V and 0 bases at J; junction bases unmatched: 10. The CDR3 DNA sequence: TGTGCCAGCAGTTTGAGGGGCGGACAGGGGGCTATCTCTGGGGCCAACGTCCTGACTTTC. It translates to CASSLRGGQGAISGANVLTF.

This chain links TRBV11-2 with TRBJ2-5; TRBD1 matches 7 bases. V shed 1 base and J 2 bases; nucleotides not matched to a gene: 10. Germline loops: CDR1 SGHAT, CDR2 FQNNGV. This CDR3 spans 17 amino acids. The CDR3 DNA reads TGTGCCAGCAGCTTAGGGACCCAGACAGGGTATCAAGAGACCCAGTACTTC. This codes for CASSLGTQTGYQETQYF.

This clone was seen just once. The chain joins TRBV4-3 to TRBJ2-2, with 8 bases lining up with TRBD2. The CDR3 has 15 amino acids. V was pared by 2 bases and J by 6 bases, with 5 bases of the junction left unmatched. Germline V gene lookup returns CDR1 LGHNA and CDR2 YSLEER. In DNA form, the CDR3 reads TGCGCCAGCAGCCAAAAGGGACTAGTTGCCGGGGAGCTGTTTTTT. The encoded protein is CASSQKGLVAGELFF.

The count of this clone is one. V and J are TRBV15 and TRBJ2-5; 10 nucleotides agree with TRBD2. CDR1 is LNHNV, CDR2 YYDKDF, per germline (reference sequence). Germline trimming cut 3 bases from V and 5 bases from J; bases unmatched to any gene: 12. This CDR3 region has 17 residues. In DNA, the CDR3 is TGTGCCACCAGCAGTCGCGGTAGCGGGAGGAGGGGCGAGACCCAGTACTTC. It translates to CATSSRGSGRRGETQYF. Supplemented by reference TRBV15 and TRBJ2-5, the full variable domain reads DAMVIQNPRYQVTQFGKPVTLSCSQTLNHNVMYWYQQKSSQAPKLLFHYYDKDFNNEADTPDNFQSRRPNTSFCFLDIRSPGLGDTAMYLCATSSRGSGRRGETQYFGPGTRLLVL.

The J gene is TRBJ2-3, the V gene TRBV5-4; no definite D call. Germline V gene lookup returns CDR1 SGHNT and CDR2 YYREEE (reference sequence). The CDR3 consists of 13 residues. The V end was cut by 1 base, the J end by 4 bases, with 7 bases between. CDR3 loop: CASSLRLADTQYF. CDR3 coding DNA: TGTGCCAGCAGCTTGCGGCTAGCAGATACGCAGTATTTT. The complete variable domain, with remaining parts taken from reference TRBV5-4 and TRBJ2-3, reads ETGVTQSPTHLIKTRGQQVTLRCSSQSGHNTVSWYQQALGQGPQFIFQYYREEENGRGNFPPRFSGLQFPNYSSELNVNALELDDSALYLCASSLRLADTQYFGPGTRLTVL.

The V gene is TRBV28, the J gene TRBJ1-5, with a possible D match to TRBD1 (6 bases). V lost 8 bases and J 4 bases, leaving 12 bases between the germline ends. The CDR3 consists of 13 residues. The germline gives CDR1 MDHEN, CDR2 SYDVKM. CDR3 bases: TGTGCCAGCCGCAGGGGCTCGAATCAGCCCCAGCATTTT. Its protein product is CASRRGSNQPQHF.

CDR3 in DNA: TGTGCCAGCAGTTGGAACAGGGGCTCGAACACTGAAGCTTTCTTT. Its protein product is CASSWNRGSNTEAFF. This rearrangement joins TRBV28 to TRBJ1-1, with 7 bases that match TRBD1. This CDR3 has 15 amino acids. J gave up 1 base and V 4 bases, and 6 bases lay outside the gene matches. Germline CDR1 MDHEN, CDR2 SYDVKM. The variable domain in full, completed from reference TRBV28 and TRBJ1-1, reads DVKVTQSSRYLVKRTGEKVFLECVQDMDHENMFWYRQDPGLGLRLIYFSYDVKMKEKGDIPEGYSVSREKKERFSLILESASTNQTSMYLCASSWNRGSNTEAFFGQGTRLTVV.

The chain uses TRBV6-1 and TRBJ2-7, with TRBD2 matching 11 bases. This CDR3 comprises 16 residues. With 4 bases clipped from V and 3 bases from J, the junction kept 8 bases outside the gene matches. Looked up from germline, CDR1 is MNHNS and CDR2 is SASEGT. The CDR3 loop is CASSALTSGDRYEQYF. The CDR3 DNA sequence: TGTGCCAGCAGTGCATTGACTAGCGGGGACCGCTACGAGCAGTACTTC.